Only a few counts were recorded for the clone carrying this T cell receptor (beta chain). This specimen comes from a study of T cells in Graves' hyperthyroidism and ophthalmopathy. Authors of the study amplified TCR beta CDR3 regions from RNA transcripts. The HTBI primer set served for first-round RT-PCR of the TCR CDR3. TCRdb called the multiplex PCR reads again in MiXCR, with one record for every CDR3 protein. This sample has over 550,000 distinct CDR3 sequences, with over 15% found just once. The origin of this receptor is a young woman with Graves' hyperthyroidism. Sequencing input: blood.

CDR3 coding DNA: TGTGCCTGGAGTGTACGGGGGGACATTCAGTACTTC. Translating it yields CAWSVRGDIQYF. The J gene is TRBJ2-4, the V gene TRBV30; 7 bases map to TRBD2. Trimming at V came to 0 bases and at J to 8 bases, leaving 1 base not matched to a gene. There are 12 residues in the CDR3. CDR1 and CDR2 (germline): GTSNPN, SVGIG (reference sequence). Full variable domain (missing parts from reference TRBV30 and TRBJ2-4): SQTIHQWPATLVQPVGSPLSLECTVEGTSNPNLYWYRQAAGRGLQLLFYSVGIGQISSEVPQNLSASRPQDRQFILSSKKLLLSDSGFYLCAWSVRGDIQYFGAGTRLSVL.